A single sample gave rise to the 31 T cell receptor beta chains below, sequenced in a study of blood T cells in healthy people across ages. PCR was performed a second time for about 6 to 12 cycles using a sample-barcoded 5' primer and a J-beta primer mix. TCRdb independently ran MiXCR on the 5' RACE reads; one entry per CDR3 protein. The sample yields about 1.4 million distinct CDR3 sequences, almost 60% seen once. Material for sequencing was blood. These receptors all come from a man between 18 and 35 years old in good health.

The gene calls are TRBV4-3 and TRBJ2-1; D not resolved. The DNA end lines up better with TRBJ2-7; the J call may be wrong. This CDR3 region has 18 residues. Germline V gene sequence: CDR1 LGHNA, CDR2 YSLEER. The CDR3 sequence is CASSQDPLMVSSYNEQYF. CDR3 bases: TGCGCCAGCAGCCAAGACCCGCTAATGGTTAGCTCCTACAATGAGCAGTACTTC.

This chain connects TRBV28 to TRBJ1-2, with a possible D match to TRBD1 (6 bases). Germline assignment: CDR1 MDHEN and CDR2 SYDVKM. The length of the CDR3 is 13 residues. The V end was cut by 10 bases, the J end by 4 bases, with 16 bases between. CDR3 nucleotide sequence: TGTGCCACGATGACAGGTCGGGTCTATGGCTACACCTTC. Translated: CATMTGRVYGYTF.

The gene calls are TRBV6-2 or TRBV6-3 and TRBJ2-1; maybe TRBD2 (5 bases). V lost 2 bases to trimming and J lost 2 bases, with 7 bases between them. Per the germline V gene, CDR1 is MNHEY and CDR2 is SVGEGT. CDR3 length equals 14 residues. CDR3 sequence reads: CASSYIGAYNEQFF. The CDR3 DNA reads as TGTGCCAGCAGTTACATCGGGGCCTACAATGAGCAGTTCTTC.

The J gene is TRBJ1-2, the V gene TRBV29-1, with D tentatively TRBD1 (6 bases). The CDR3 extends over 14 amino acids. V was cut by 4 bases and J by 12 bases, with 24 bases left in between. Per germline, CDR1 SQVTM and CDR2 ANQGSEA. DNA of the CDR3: TGCAGCGTTGCTTCGAGTGCAGGGGATGCCCGAAACACCTTC. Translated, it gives CSVASSAGDARNTF.

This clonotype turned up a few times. The CDR3 is CASMEGTGDSPLHF. The CDR3 region has the DNA TGTGCCAGCATGGAAGGGACAGGAGATTCACCCCTCCACTTT. The rearrangement links TRBV27 to TRBJ1-6; TRBD1 matches 8 bases. Germline values: CDR1 MNHEY, CDR2 SMNVEV (reference sequence). V lost 7 bases and J lost 8; bases outside the gene matches: 7. The CDR3 extends over 14 amino acids.

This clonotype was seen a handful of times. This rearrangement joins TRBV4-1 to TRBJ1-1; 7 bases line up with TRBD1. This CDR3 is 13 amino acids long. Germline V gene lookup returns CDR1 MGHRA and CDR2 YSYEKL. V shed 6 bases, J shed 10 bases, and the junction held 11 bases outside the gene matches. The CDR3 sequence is CASRRGQGLGAFF. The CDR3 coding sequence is TGCGCCAGCAGAAGGGGGCAGGGCCTAGGAGCTTTCTTT.

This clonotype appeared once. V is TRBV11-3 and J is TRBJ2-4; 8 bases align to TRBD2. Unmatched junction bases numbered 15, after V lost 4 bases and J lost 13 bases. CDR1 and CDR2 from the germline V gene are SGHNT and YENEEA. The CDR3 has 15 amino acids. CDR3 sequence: CASSSTSVDYNEQYF. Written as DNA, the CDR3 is TGTGCCAGCAGCTCGACTAGCGTCGACTACAATGAGCAGTACTTC.

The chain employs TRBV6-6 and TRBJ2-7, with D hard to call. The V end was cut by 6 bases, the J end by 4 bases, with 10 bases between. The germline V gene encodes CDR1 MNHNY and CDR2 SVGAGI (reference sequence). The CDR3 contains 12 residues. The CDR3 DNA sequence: TGTGCCAGCAGGCCTAGTGGGTACGAGCAGTACTTC. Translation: CASRPSGYEQYF.

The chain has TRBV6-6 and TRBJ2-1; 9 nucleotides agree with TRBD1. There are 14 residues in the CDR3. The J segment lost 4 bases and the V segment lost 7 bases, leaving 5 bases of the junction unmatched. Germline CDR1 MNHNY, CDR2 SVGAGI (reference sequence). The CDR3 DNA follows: TGTGCCAGCATCGGACAGGGGAAATACAATGAGCAGTTCTTC. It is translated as CASIGQGKYNEQFF.

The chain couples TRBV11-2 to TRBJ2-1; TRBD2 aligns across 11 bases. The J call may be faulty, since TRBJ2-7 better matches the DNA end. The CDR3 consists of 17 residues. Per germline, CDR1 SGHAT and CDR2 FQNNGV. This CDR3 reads CASSLGVSGGAYNEQYF. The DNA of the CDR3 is TGTGCCAGCAGCTTAGGGGTTAGCGGGGGGGCCTACAATGAGCAGTACTTC.

The CDR3 DNA reads as TGTGCCAGCAGTTTAAATCAGGGTTCTGACGAGCAGTACTTC. This codes for CASSLNQGSDEQYF. The chain is built from TRBV28 and TRBJ2-7; weak D call: TRBD1 (5 bases). Per germline, CDR1 MDHEN and CDR2 SYDVKM. Trimming removed 2 bases at V and 5 bases at J, with 13 bases between. The CDR3 has 14 amino acids.

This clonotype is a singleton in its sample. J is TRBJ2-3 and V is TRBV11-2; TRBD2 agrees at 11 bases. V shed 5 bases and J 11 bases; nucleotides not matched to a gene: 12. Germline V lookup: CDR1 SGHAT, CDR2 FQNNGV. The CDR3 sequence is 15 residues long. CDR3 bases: TGTGCCAGCAGCCCTCATAGCGGGAGGGATTACGAGCAGTATTTT. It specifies CASSPHSGRDYEQYF.

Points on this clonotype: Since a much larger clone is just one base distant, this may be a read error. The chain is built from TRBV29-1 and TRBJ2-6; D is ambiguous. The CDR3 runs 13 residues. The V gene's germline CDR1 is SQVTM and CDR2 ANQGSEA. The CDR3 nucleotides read TGCGGCGTTAAGCTCTCTGGGGCCAACGTCCTGACTTTC. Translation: CGVKLSGANVLTF.

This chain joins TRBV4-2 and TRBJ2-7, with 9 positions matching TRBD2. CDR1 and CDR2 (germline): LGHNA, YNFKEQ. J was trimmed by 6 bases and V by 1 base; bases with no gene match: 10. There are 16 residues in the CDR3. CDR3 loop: CASSQGIAGVQGEQYF. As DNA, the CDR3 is TGTGCCAGCAGCCAAGGGATAGCGGGAGTACAGGGCGAGCAGTACTTC.

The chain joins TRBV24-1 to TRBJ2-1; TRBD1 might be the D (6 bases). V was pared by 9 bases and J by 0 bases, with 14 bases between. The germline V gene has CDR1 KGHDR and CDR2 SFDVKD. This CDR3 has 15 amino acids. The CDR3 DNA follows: TGTGCCACCTCCCACACAGGGAGCTCCTACAATGAGCAGTTCTTC. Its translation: CATSHTGSSYNEQFF.

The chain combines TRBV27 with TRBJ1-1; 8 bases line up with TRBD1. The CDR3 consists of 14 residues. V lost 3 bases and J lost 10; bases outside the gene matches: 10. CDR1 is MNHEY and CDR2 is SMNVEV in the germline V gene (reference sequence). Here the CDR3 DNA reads TGTGCCAGCAGTTTCGCGCGCGGGACAGGCGGAGCTTTCTTT. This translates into CASSFARGTGGAFF.

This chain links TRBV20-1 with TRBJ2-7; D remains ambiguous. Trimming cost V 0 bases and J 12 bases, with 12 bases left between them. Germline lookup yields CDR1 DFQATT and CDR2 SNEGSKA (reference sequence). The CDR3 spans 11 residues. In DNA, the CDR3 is TGCAGTGCTAGAGATAGAGCTATGTCGTACTTC. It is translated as CSARDRAMSYF.

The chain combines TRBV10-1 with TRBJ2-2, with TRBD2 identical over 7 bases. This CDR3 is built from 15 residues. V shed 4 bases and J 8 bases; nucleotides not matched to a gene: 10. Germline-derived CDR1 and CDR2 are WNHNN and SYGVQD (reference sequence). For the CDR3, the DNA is TGCGCCAGCAGTGCCGCGGGAGCTTACAGTGGGGAGCTGTTTTTT. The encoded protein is CASSAAGAYSGELFF.

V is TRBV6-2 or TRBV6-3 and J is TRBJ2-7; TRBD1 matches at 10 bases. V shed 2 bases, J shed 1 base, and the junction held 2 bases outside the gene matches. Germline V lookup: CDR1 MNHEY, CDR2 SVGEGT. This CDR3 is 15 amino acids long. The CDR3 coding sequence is TGTGCCAGCAGTTACGGGACAGGGGATTCCTACGAGCAGTACTTC. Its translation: CASSYGTGDSYEQYF.

As DNA, the CDR3 is TGCAGCGTTGAAGGCCCGGGACAGGGAGTTGGGGGCTACACCTTC. Amino acids: CSVEGPGQGVGGYTF. V gene TRBV29-1 combines with J gene TRBJ1-2; 9 bases line up with TRBD1. Germline V gene data show CDR1 as SQVTM and CDR2 as ANQGSEA. After removal of 1 base from V and 8 bases from J, the junction contained 11 bases not matched to a gene. The CDR3 loop spans 15 amino acids.

The CDR3 bases are TGTGCCAGCAGTCCCATCGGGCTAAATGGCTACACCTTC. Its protein is CASSPIGLNGYTF. The V call is TRBV12-3 or TRBV12-4, the J call TRBJ1-2; D gene unclear. Trimming removed 5 bases from V and 6 bases from J, with 13 bases in between. There are 13 residues in the CDR3.

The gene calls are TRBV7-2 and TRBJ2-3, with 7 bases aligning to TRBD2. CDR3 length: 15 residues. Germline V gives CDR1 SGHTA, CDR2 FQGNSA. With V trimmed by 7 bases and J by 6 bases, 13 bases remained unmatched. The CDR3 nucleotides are TGTGCCAGCACCCGACGTGGGGCGGGAGCTGATACGCAGTATTTT. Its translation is CASTRRGAGADTQYF.

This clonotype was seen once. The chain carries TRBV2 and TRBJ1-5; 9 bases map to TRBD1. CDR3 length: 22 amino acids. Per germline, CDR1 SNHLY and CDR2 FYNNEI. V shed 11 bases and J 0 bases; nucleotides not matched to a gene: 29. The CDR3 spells CAYPRATDGGGQGTYSNQPQHF. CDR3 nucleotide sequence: TGTGCCTACCCCCGGGCAACTGACGGTGGGGGACAGGGTACCTATAGCAATCAGCCCCAGCATTTT. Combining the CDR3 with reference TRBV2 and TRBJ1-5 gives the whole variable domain EPEVTQTPSHQVTQMGQEVILRCVPISNHLYFYWYRQILGQKVEFLVSFYNNEISEKSEIFDDQFSVERPDGSNFTLKIRSTKLEDSAMYFCAYPRATDGGGQGTYSNQPQHFGDGTRLSIL.

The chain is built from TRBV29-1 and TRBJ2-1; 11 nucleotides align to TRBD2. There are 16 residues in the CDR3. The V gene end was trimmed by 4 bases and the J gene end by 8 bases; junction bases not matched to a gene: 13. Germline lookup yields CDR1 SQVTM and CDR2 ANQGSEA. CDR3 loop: CSVAPVALAGVDEQFF. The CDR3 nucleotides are TGCAGCGTTGCACCCGTAGCACTAGCGGGAGTTGATGAGCAGTTCTTC.

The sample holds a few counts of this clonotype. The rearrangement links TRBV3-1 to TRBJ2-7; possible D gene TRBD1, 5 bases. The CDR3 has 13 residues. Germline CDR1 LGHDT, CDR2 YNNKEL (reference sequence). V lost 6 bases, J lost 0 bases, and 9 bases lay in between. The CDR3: CASSGHLSYEQYF. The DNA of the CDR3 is TGTGCCAGCAGTGGACACCTCTCCTACGAGCAGTACTTC.

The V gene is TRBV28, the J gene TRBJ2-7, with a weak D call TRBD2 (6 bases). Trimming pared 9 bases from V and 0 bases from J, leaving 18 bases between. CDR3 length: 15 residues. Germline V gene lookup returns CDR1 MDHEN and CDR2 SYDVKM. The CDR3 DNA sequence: TGTGCCAGAAGCAACCGCGGGACGGTCTCCTACGAGCAGTACTTC. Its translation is CARSNRGTVSYEQYF.

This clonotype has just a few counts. The CDR3 loop is CSARPPGGYSNQPQHF. CDR3 sequence (DNA): TGCAGTGCTAGGCCTCCTGGAGGATATAGCAATCAGCCCCAGCATTTT. The chain recombines TRBV20-1 with TRBJ1-5; no clear D. Trimming removed 3 bases from V and 0 bases from J, with 15 bases in between. The V gene's germline CDR1 is DFQATT and CDR2 SNEGSKA (reference sequence). The CDR3 loop spans 16 amino acids.

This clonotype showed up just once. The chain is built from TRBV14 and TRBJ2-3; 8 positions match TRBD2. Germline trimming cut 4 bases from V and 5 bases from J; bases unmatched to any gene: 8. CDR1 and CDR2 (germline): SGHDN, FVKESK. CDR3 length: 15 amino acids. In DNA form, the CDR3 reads TGTGCCAGCAGCCCCTTAGCGGGACTACAAGATACGCAGTATTTT. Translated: CASSPLAGLQDTQYF.

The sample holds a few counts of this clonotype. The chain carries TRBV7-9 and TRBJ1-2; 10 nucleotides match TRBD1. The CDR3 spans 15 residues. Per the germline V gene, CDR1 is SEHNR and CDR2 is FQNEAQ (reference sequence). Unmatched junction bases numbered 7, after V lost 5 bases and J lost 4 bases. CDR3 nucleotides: TGTGCCAGCAGCCCAGACAGGGGGCGCGTCTATGGCTACACCTTC. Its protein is CASSPDRGRVYGYTF.

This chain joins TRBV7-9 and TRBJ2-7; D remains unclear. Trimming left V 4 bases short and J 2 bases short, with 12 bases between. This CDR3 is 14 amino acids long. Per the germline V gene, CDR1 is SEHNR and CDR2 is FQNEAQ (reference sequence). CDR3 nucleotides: TGTGCCAGCAGCTACCAACAGATACCCTACGAGCAGTACTTC. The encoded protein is CASSYQQIPYEQYF.

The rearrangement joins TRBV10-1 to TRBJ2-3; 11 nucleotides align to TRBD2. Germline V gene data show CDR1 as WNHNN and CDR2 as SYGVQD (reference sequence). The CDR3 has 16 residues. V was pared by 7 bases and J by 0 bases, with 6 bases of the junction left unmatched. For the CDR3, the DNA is TGCGCCAGCAAACGACTAGCGGGGCGGAGCACAGATACGCAGTATTTT. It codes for CASKRLAGRSTDTQYF.